This T cell receptor beta chain was documented in a study of CD8 T cells in ankylosing spondylitis. Study-wide results and caveats: Earlier reports found some motif variants in synovial fluid and blood in reactive arthritis. It was reported that disease-linked clones were significantly enriched in matched ankylosing spondylitis synovial fluid.

Scientists made TCR beta libraries using quantitative 5'-RACE with molecular barcodes. TCRdb reprocessed the 5' RACE reads via MiXCR and lists one record per CDR3 protein. Altogether about 350,000 distinct CDR3 sequences are present, 20% being singletons, with the ten largest covering around 13%. This CDR3 has 12 residues. V was shortened by 7 bases and J by 2 bases, with 8 bases between the two germline ends. This clonotype was seen a handful of times. Its antigen remains unknown. Sequenced material: blood, either unsorted or a sorted T cell fraction (not recorded which). The rearrangement joins TRBV12-3 or TRBV12-4 to TRBJ2-5; weak D call: TRBD2 (6 bases). This clonotype was obtained from a male donor with ankylosing spondylitis or in good health (not recorded which). The CDR3 DNA is TGTGCCAGCACGGGGGTGCAAGAGACCCAGTACTTC. Protein product: CASTGVQETQYF.